The present TCR beta chain was sequenced within a study of control samples from healthy donors and cancer patients. Germline V gives CDR1 MNHEY, CDR2 SMNVEV (reference sequence). The length of the CDR3 is 15 residues. The V end was cut by 2 bases, the J end by 1 base, with 11 bases between. Profiling relied on immunoSEQ multiplex PCR, and the TCRdb table lists in-frame clones only, not all of them. The table lists 35,000 to 50,000 clones, 83% of them singletons. The sequenced sample was blood. The clonotype was recovered from a man aged 55-75 years in good health. The rearrangement uses TRBV27 and TRBJ2-5, with D possibly TRBD1 on 5 matching bases. The CDR3 bases are TGTGCCAGCAGTTTAGCAGGGCATCCCCAAGAGACCCAGTACTTC. It specifies CASSLAGHPQETQYF.